Each of the 10 T cell receptor beta chains below was sequenced from the same sample in a study of blood T cell repertoires in COVID-19 (dated by TCRdb to 2018 to 2021). Library prep was done by the immunoSEQ multiplex PCR assay. TCRdb took over this immuneACCESS table, retaining in-frame rearrangements with V and J assigned. Such tables are incomplete; in checked studies, under half of the missing clones stem from an unresolved V gene, and the remainder is unexplained. A total of a few hundred thousand clones appear in this sample, about 90% of them only once. Under 2.5% of the sample rests with the top ten. The sample comprised peripheral blood. The receptors shown here come from a middle-aged man with active or convalescent COVID-19.

The chain combines TRBV28 with TRBJ1-6; the D gene is possibly TRBD1 (6 bases). The length of the CDR3 is 14 residues. The V and J ends lost 11 bases and 6 bases respectively, with 17 bases between them. CDR1 is MDHEN and CDR2 is SYDVKM in the germline V gene. The CDR3 DNA is TGTGCCTCGGGGGGGGCGCTGAGTAATTCACCCCTCCACTTT. Amino acid sequence: CASGGALSNSPLHF.

The CDR3 here is CASRKGGDTEAFF. As DNA, the CDR3 is TGTGCCAGCAGGAAGGGGGGGGACACTGAAGCTTTCTTT. The V and J genes are TRBV6-5 and TRBJ1-1, with D possibly being TRBD1 (6 bases). Trimming took off 6 bases at V and 3 bases at J, with 11 bases between the two ends. There are 13 residues in the CDR3. Looked up from germline, CDR1 is MNHEY and CDR2 is SVGAGI.

The chain couples TRBV6-5 to TRBJ2-1; D remains ambiguous. This CDR3 is 10 amino acids long. The ends were cut back, 6 bases at V and 10 bases at J, with 7 bases in the middle. The germline V gene has CDR1 MNHEY and CDR2 SVGAGI. The CDR3 loop is CASSHLEQFF. CDR3 coding DNA: TGTGCCAGCAGCCACTTAGAGCAGTTCTTC.

The genes are TRBV19 and TRBJ2-1, with 8 nucleotides matching TRBD1. This CDR3 spans 15 amino acids. The V segment lost 5 bases and the J segment 1 base; nucleotides outside the gene matches: 4. Looked up from germline, CDR1 is LNHDA and CDR2 is SQIVND (reference sequence). CDR3 in DNA: TGTGCCAGTAGTCGGGACAGGCTATCCTACAATGAGCAGTTCTTC. Its translation is CASSRDRLSYNEQFF.

The rearrangement uses TRBV6-5 and TRBJ1-1; no definite D call. V lost 6 bases to trimming and J lost 0 bases, with 11 bases between them. The CDR3 is 14 residues long. Germline V gives CDR1 MNHEY, CDR2 SVGAGI. CDR3: CASSPAEVNTEAFF. CDR3 DNA: TGTGCCAGCAGCCCCGCGGAAGTGAACACTGAAGCTTTCTTT.

The chain carries TRBV29-1 and TRBJ1-1; 7 bases line up with TRBD1. The CDR3 sequence is 16 residues long. Trimming took 3 bases from V and 3 from J; bases not matched to a gene: 13. The germline V gene encodes CDR1 SQVTM and CDR2 ANQGSEA. In nucleotides, the CDR3 is TGCAGCGTTGATGGCGTTGAGGGGGCCTTTGACACTGAAGCTTTCTTT. This sequence encodes CSVDGVEGAFDTEAFF.

V and J are TRBV3-1 (or the pseudogene TRBV3-2) and TRBJ1-2, with D unclear. V shed 3 bases and J shed 8 bases, with 10 bases lying between them. This CDR3 contains 12 residues. CDR1 and CDR2 from the germline V gene are LGHDT and YNNKEL (reference sequence). DNA of the CDR3: TGTGCCAGCAGCCAGGGCATACACGGCTACACCTTC. This sequence encodes CASSQGIHGYTF.

This chain connects TRBV3-1 (or the pseudogene TRBV3-2) to TRBJ1-6, with D possibly TRBD1 on 5 matching bases. The length of the CDR3 is 15 residues. Germline CDR1 and CDR2: LGHDT and YNNKEL (reference sequence). Trimming cost V 8 bases and J 7 bases, with 18 bases left between them. CDR3 residues: CASGDLARANSPLHF. The CDR3 DNA follows: TGTGCCAGCGGGGATCTCGCCAGGGCCAATTCACCCCTCCACTTT.

About this clone: Other DNA sequences in this specimen translate into the identical CDR3. V gene TRBV5-1 combines with J gene TRBJ2-5; 15 positions agree with TRBD2. Germline V gene lookup returns CDR1 SGHRS and CDR2 YFSETQ. V lost 4 bases to trimming and J lost 5 bases; unmatched junction nucleotides: 3. The CDR3 is 15 amino acids. The CDR3 is CASSPGLAGGETQYF. CDR3 sequence (DNA): TGCGCCAGCAGCCCGGGACTAGCGGGGGGCGAGACCCAGTACTTC.

This clone has a handful of counts. The rearrangement joins TRBV11-2 to TRBJ1-2; D gene uncertain. From germline, CDR1 is SGHAT and CDR2 FQNNGV. Trimming removed 5 bases from V and 2 bases from J, with 15 bases in between. This CDR3 comprises 15 residues. CDR3 sequence reads: CASSPMPGLNYGYTF. The CDR3 DNA reads TGTGCCAGCAGCCCCATGCCTGGTCTAAACTATGGCTACACCTTC.